Presented here are 12 T cell receptor beta chains from one specimen sequenced in a study of blood T cells in healthy people across ages. Combining a sample-barcoded 5' primer with a J-beta primer mix, a second PCR ran for 7 to 11 cycles. TCRdb redid the calling of the 5' RACE reads with MiXCR, one entry per CDR3 protein. This sample has 500,000 to 650,000 distinct CDR3 sequences; 27% occur once, and the top ten carry about 3.3%. The same data also contributed to another study, on T cells of mothers and their children.

Material: blood. Every receptor here comes from a boy between 2 and 10 years old in good health.

This clonotype was seen only a few times. J is TRBJ1-2 and V is TRBV9; D perhaps matches TRBD1 (5 bases). CDR3 length: 16 residues. CDR1 SGDLS and CDR2 YYNGEE come from the germline V gene. V was clipped by 1 base and J by 8 bases, with 21 bases between them. This CDR3 is CASSVNTDPGAEGYTF. CDR3 sequence (DNA): TGTGCCAGCAGCGTAAACACCGATCCCGGGGCTGAGGGCTACACCTTC.

V and J are TRBV19 and TRBJ1-3; D not resolved. V lost 3 bases and J 1 base, leaving 7 bases between the germline ends. CDR3 length: 14 amino acids. Germline loops: CDR1 LNHDA, CDR2 SQIVND (reference sequence). The CDR3 DNA reads TGTGCCAGTAGTATTCTCCGGTCTGGAAACACCATATATTTT. Translated: CASSILRSGNTIYF.

V usage is TRBV20-1 and J usage is TRBJ2-7; tentative D call: TRBD1 (6 bases). The CDR3 contains 14 residues. V lost 0 bases and J lost 3, with 12 bases in between. Per the germline V gene, CDR1 is DFQATT and CDR2 is SNEGSKA (reference sequence). The CDR3 bases are TGCAGTGCTAGAGACCAGGGGTCCCGCTACGAGCAGTACTTC. This encodes CSARDQGSRYEQYF.

The rearrangement joins TRBV12-3 or TRBV12-4 to TRBJ2-1, with a weak D call TRBD2 (7 bases). There are 15 residues in the CDR3. V shed 6 bases and J shed 14 bases, with 26 bases lying between them. CDR3: CASRLGRGAGVWKFF. As DNA, the CDR3 is TGTGCCAGCAGACTCGGACGGGGGGCGGGAGTTTGGAAGTTCTTC.

There are many counts of this clonotype. The chain links TRBV15 to TRBJ2-5; D is unresolved. The CDR3 extends over 13 amino acids. V was clipped by 5 bases and J by 3 bases, with 10 bases between them. The germline V gene encodes CDR1 LNHNV and CDR2 YYDKDF (reference sequence). CDR3 DNA sequence: TGTGCCACCAGCGGCGAGCCTAAAGAGACCCAGTACTTC. Translating it yields CATSGEPKETQYF. Complete variable domain (other parts from reference TRBV15 and TRBJ2-5): DAMVIQNPRYQVTQFGKPVTLSCSQTLNHNVMYWYQQKSSQAPKLLFHYYDKDFNNEADTPDNFQSRRPNTSFCFLDIRSPGLGDTAMYLCATSGEPKETQYFGPGTRLLVL.

This clonotype appeared a few times. CDR3 DNA: TGTGCCAGCAGTTTGACAGGGGTGGAAAAACTGTTTTTT. Protein: CASSLTGVEKLFF. The J gene is TRBJ1-4, the V gene TRBV2, with TRBD1 matching 8 bases. With V trimmed by 5 bases and J by 8 bases, 4 bases remained unmatched. CDR1 is SNHLY, CDR2 FYNNEI, per germline. The CDR3 totals 13 residues.

The chain links TRBV6-4 to TRBJ2-2; D is possibly TRBD1 or TRBD2 (6 bases each). Germline V gives CDR1 MRHNA, CDR2 SNTAGT. CDR3 length: 14 residues. Trimming stripped 5 bases from V and 3 bases from J, with 10 bases between. Written as DNA, the CDR3 is TGTGCCAGCAGTCCAAGGGGGGACACCGGGGAGCTGTTTTTT. Encoded protein: CASSPRGDTGELFF.

In its sample, this clonotype was seen a few times. The V gene is TRBV3-1, the J gene TRBJ2-1; D might be TRBD1 (5 bases). Near its end, the DNA agrees better with TRBJ2-7, so the J call may be wrong. This CDR3 contains 13 residues. Per the germline V gene, CDR1 is LGHDT and CDR2 is YNNKEL (reference sequence). CDR3 amino acids: CASSQAGRYEQYF. Written as DNA, the CDR3 is TGTGCCAGCAGCCAAGCAGGGCGGTACGAGCAGTACTTC.

As regards this clonotype: A much larger clone differs from this one at a single base, so this may be a read error. The chain has TRBV12-3 or TRBV12-4 and TRBJ2-6; TRBD2 aligns across 7 bases. The CDR3 loop spans 15 amino acids. V was pared by 6 bases and J by 2 bases, with 4 bases of the junction left unmatched. The chain's CDR3 is CASRAGNPGANVLTF. The CDR3 bases are TGTGCCAGCAGAGCGGGAAACCCTGGGGCCAACGTCCTGACTTTC.

The rearrangement uses TRBV7-2 and TRBJ1-5, with 7 nucleotides matching TRBD1. CDR3 length equals 13 residues. Germline CDR1 and CDR2: SGHTA and FQGNSA. Trimming at V came to 11 bases and at J to 4 bases, leaving 8 bases not matched to a gene. This chain's CDR3 is CASRPGGNQPQHF. The CDR3 bases are TGTGCCTCGAGGCCAGGGGGTAATCAGCCCCAGCATTTT. The whole variable domain, remainder taken from reference TRBV7-2 and TRBJ1-5, is GAGVSQSPSNKVTEKGKDVELRCDPISGHTALYWYRQSLGQGLEFLIYFQGNSAPDKSGLPSDRFSAERTGGSVSTLTIQRTQQEDSAVYLCASRPGGNQPQHFGDGTRLSIL.

The chain couples TRBV6-5 to TRBJ2-5, with TRBD1 as a possible D gene (5 bases). The DNA end favors TRBJ2-1, so the J call may be wrong. Germline V gene lookup returns CDR1 MNHEY and CDR2 SVGAGI. This CDR3 comprises 11 residues. The CDR3 is CASRSPGEQFF. The CDR3 DNA sequence: TGTGCCAGCAGATCTCCAGGGGAGCAGTTCTTC.

V and J are TRBV11-3 and TRBJ1-2; 8 positions match TRBD1. The V and J ends lost 4 bases and 3 bases, in that order; junction bases with no gene match: 7. In germline, CDR1 is SGHNT, CDR2 YENEEA. There are 15 residues in the CDR3. The CDR3 DNA follows: TGTGCCAGCAGCTACCCCCGGACAGGGTACTATGGCTACACCTTC. It specifies CASSYPRTGYYGYTF. Drawing the rest from reference TRBV11-3 and TRBJ1-2, the complete variable domain is EAGVVQSPRYKIIEKKQPVAFWCNPISGHNTLYWYLQNLGQGPELLIRYENEEAVDDSQLPKDRFSAERLKGVDSTLKIQPAELGDSAVYLCASSYPRTGYYGYTFGSGTRLTVV.